This T cell receptor (beta chain) comes out of a study of blood T cells in healthy people across ages. Alongside a J-beta primer mix, a sample-barcoded 5' primer served in a second PCR lasting roughly 7 to 12 cycles. TCRdb processed the 5' RACE reads anew with MiXCR; each CDR3 protein has one entry. The profile shows 790,000 or so distinct CDR3 sequences, 45% to 70% of them singletons. This CDR3 is built from 15 residues. The germline V gene encodes CDR1 MNHEY and CDR2 SMNVEV (reference sequence). V trimming: 4 bases; J trimming: 2 bases; junction bases outside the gene matches: 4. This chain connects TRBV27 to TRBJ2-5, with 10 bases aligning to TRBD2. Material: blood. The sequence was collected from a middle-aged man in good health. The CDR3 region has the DNA TGTGCCAGCAGTTCCTTGACTAGCGGGCAAGAGACCCAGTACTTC. Its translation: CASSSLTSGQETQYF.